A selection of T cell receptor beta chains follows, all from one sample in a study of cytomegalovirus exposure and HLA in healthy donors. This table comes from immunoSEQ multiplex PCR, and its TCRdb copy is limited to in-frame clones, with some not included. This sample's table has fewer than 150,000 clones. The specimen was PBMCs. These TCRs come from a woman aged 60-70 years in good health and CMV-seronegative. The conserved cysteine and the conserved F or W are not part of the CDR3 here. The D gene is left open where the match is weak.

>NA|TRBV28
ASTLSGNSPLH
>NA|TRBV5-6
ASSSAGEAGGYT
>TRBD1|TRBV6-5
ASRGQGTQTQY
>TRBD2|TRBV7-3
ASSLGTSGATQY
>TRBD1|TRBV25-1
ASSGTGGLDGYT
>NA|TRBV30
AWSRTTEQF
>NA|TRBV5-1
ASSRSQDSPLH
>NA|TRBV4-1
ASTPTDTEAF
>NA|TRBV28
ARRQLMNTEAF
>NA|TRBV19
ASREHRASPLH
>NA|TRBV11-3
ASSLTGQANTEAF
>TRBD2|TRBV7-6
ASSRAGVNEQF
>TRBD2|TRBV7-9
ASSRGEWETQY
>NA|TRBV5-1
ASSLGASYEQY
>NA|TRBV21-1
ASSKSSGRPYEQY
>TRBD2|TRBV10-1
ASSESVAGNSQF
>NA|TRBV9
ASSVAQGDQETQY
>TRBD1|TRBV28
ASYSGQFSNQPQH
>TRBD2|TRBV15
ATSREALAGNGDTQY
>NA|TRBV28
ASSLWTGSQDEQY
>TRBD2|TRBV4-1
ASSQVRLAGGEQF
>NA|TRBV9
ASSVGHRVPHEQF
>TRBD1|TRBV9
ASSVRGHQETQY
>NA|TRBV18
ASSPTAGSGNTIY
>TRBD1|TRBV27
ASSLSRRQGRETQY